The TCR beta chain described here comes from a study of blood T cell repertoires in COVID-19. Clones were sequenced by immunoSEQ multiplex PCR, and TCRdb holds only the in-frame ones, with some missing. The sample shows about 220,000 clones, approximately 80% of them seen only once. Researchers sorted participants into cohorts using their self-reported clinical history. Two consecutive negative NP/OP PCR tests, clearance, or resolved symptoms defined Cohort 3 recovery. Germline loops: CDR1 SGDLS, CDR2 YYNGEE. The CDR3 contains 15 residues. V lost 4 bases and J 8 bases, leaving 21 bases between the germline ends.

Material: PBMCs or T cells enriched from blood (not recorded which). The rearrangement uses TRBV9 and TRBJ1-2; D unclear. The TCR was taken from a man aged 40-50 years who had recovered from COVID-19. CDR3 coding DNA: TGTGCCAGCAGCTCCGGGGTAGTTGCGGGCTGGGGCTACACCTTC. It codes for CASSSGVVAGWGYTF.